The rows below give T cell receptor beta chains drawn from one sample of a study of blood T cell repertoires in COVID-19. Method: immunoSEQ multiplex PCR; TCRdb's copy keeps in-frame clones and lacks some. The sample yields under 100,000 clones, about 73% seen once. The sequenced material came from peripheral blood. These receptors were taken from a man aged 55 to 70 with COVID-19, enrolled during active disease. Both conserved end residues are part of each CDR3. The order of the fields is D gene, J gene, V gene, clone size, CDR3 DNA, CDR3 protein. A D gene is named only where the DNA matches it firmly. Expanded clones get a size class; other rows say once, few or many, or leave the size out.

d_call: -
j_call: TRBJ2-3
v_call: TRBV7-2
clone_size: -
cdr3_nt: TGTGCCAGCAGCTTAGGCGGACAGACTACAGATACGCAGTATTTT
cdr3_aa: CASSLGGQTTDTQYF

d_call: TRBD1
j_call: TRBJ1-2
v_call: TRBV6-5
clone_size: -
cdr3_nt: TGTGCCAGCACCCAACAGGGGCTCGGGAACTATGGCTACACCTTC
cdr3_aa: CASTQQGLGNYGYTF

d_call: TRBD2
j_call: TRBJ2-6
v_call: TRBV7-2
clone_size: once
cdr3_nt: TGTGCCAGCAGCGGAGCTAGCGGGAGGTTAAGCTCTGGGGCCAACGTCCTGACTTTC
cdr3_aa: CASSGASGRLSSGANVLTF

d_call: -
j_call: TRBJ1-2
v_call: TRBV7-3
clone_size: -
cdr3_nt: TGTGCCAGCAGCTTCTCCGGTGGCTATGGCTACACCTTC
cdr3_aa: CASSFSGGYGYTF

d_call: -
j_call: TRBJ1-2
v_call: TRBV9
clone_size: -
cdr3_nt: TGTGCCAGCAGCATGACACCGGGGAGCTCCCCGGACGCTAACTATGGCTACACCTTC
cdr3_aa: CASSMTPGSSPDANYGYTF

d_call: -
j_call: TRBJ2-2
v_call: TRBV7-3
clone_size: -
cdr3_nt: TGTGCCAGCAGCTTAATACCGGTATTGAACACCGGGGAGCTGTTTTTT
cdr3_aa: CASSLIPVLNTGELFF

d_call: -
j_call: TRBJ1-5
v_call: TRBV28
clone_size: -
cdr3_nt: TGTGCCAGCAGTTTACAGGGAGGTGGCAATCAGCCCCAGCATTTT
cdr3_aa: CASSLQGGGNQPQHF

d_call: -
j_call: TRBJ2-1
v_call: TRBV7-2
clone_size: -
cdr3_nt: TGTGCCAGCAGACTTACTAGGGGGTCCTACAATGAGCAGTTCTTC
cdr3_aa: CASRLTRGSYNEQFF

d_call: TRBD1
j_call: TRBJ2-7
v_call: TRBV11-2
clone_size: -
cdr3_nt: TGTGCCAGCAGTCAGGACAGGAACGAGCAGTACTTC
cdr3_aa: CASSQDRNEQYF

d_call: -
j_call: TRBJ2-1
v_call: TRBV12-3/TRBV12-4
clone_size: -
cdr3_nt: TGTGCCAGCACTGGCAGGGACAATGAGCAGTTCTTC
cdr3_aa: CASTGRDNEQFF

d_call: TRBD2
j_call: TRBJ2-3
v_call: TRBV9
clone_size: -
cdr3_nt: TGTGCCAGCAGCGTAGGGGGGGGTCCCACAGATACGCAGTATTTT
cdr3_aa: CASSVGGGPTDTQYF

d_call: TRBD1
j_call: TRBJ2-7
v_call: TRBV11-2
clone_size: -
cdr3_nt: TGTGCCAGCAGCACCCTCGACAGGGTCTCCTACGAGCAGTACTTC
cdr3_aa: CASSTLDRVSYEQYF

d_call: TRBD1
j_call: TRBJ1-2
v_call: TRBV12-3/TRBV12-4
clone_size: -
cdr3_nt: TGTGCCAGCAGTTTAGCGACAGGGGGCGGCTACACCTTC
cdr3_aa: CASSLATGGGYTF

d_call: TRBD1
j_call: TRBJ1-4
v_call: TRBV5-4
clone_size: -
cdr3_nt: TGTGCCAGCAGCTCCAGTCCCGGGACAGGGGTTTCAACTAATGAAAAACTGTTTTTT
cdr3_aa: CASSSSPGTGVSTNEKLFF

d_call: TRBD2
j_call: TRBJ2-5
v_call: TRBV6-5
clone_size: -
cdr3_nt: TGTGCCAGCAGTTACTGGGGCGCTAGCGGACAAGAGACCCAGTACTTC
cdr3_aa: CASSYWGASGQETQYF